The 20 T cell receptor beta chains in this list originate from one sample, sequenced in a study of Graves' ophthalmopathy and Graves' hyperthyroidism. Amplifying from RNA transcripts, the study obtained TCR beta CDR3 regions. In the first round, RT-PCR was carried out with HTBI primers, and a multiplex PCR formed the second round. TCRdb reanalysed the multiplex PCR reads using MiXCR and keeps one entry per CDR3 protein. Of approximately 1.2 million distinct CDR3 sequences in the sample, about two fifths were seen once. The sample was peripheral blood or thyroid tissue (not recorded which). These receptors all come from an adult man with Graves' hyperthyroidism.

In regard to this clonotype: A much larger clone sits a single nucleotide away, making a read error possible. The gene calls are TRBV11-2 and TRBJ2-7; 8 bases align to TRBD1. Germline V gene lookup returns CDR1 SGHAT and CDR2 FQNNGV. The CDR3 runs 14 residues. V lost 5 bases to trimming and J lost 6 bases; unmatched junction nucleotides: 9. The DNA for the CDR3 is TGTGCCAGCAGCCGTACTGCAGGGGGCGGCGAGCAGTACTTC. Translating it yields CASSRTAGGGEQYF.

V is TRBV24-1 and J is TRBJ2-1; D might be TRBD1 (6 bases). The CDR3 is 15 amino acids. Between the trimmed V and J ends, which lost 5 bases and 3 bases, there was a span of 13 bases. Germline V CDR1 and CDR2: KGHDR, SFDVKD. CDR3 DNA sequence: TGTGCCACCAGTGGGGTGGGGGCTGACTACAATGAGCAGTTCTTC. Translation gives CATSGVGADYNEQFF.

This clonotype was detected ten times or more. This rearrangement joins TRBV12-3 or TRBV12-4 to TRBJ1-2, with D uncertain. CDR3 length equals 14 residues. The V end lost 6 bases, the J end lost 0 bases, and 11 bases lay between the germline ends. The CDR3 loop reads CASSAADSNYGYTF. The CDR3 coding sequence is TGTGCCAGCAGCGCTGCCGACTCTAACTATGGCTACACCTTC.

This clonotype was seen at least ten times. This CDR3 reads CASSSTGTWGLGYTF. DNA for the CDR3: TGTGCCAGTAGTTCTACCGGGACTTGGGGTCTTGGCTACACCTTC. The chain combines TRBV19 with TRBJ1-2; D might be TRBD1 (5 bases). The CDR3 is 15 residues long. Germline CDR1 and CDR2: LNHDA and SQIVND (reference sequence). V was pared by 5 bases and J by 7 bases, with 20 bases between.

The table lists this clonotype with many counts. The chain employs TRBV20-1 and TRBJ1-6, with D unclear. Germline V gives CDR1 DFQATT, CDR2 SNEGSKA (reference sequence). The CDR3 is made up of 14 amino acids. The CDR3 DNA is TGCAGGTGCACATCAGGCACCGTTAATTCACCCCTCCACTTT. Translation gives CRCTSGTVNSPLHF.

In this sample, this clonotype turned up a few times. Possible read error: a much larger clone is one base away. The V gene is TRBV15, the J gene TRBJ2-5, with D perhaps TRBD1 (5 bases). CDR3 length: 13 residues. Trimming removed 5 bases from V and 5 bases from J, with 12 bases in between. Germline V CDR1 and CDR2: LNHNV, YYDKDF (reference sequence). The CDR3 reads CATSETRVETQYF. Here the CDR3 DNA reads TGTGCCACCAGCGAGACCAGGGTGGAGACCCAGTACTTC.

This clonotype has at least ten counts. The V call is TRBV20-1, the J call TRBJ2-7; perhaps TRBD2 as D (5 bases). The CDR3 extends over 13 amino acids. The germline V gene encodes CDR1 DFQATT and CDR2 SNEGSKA (reference sequence). Trimming removed 5 bases from V and 0 bases from J, with 11 bases in between. The chain's CDR3 is CSAGSGDSYEQYF. In nucleotides, the CDR3 is TGCAGTGCTGGTTCCGGGGACTCCTACGAGCAGTACTTC.

This clonotype was counted many times. The chain combines TRBV7-9 with TRBJ2-7; 8 nucleotides match TRBD1. Germline CDR1 SEHNR, CDR2 FQNEAQ (reference sequence). This CDR3 comprises 13 residues. After removal of 1 base from V and 11 bases from J, the junction contained 7 bases not matched to a gene. The CDR3 region has the DNA TGTGCCAGCAGCTTAGATTCTCCGGGACAGGAGTACTTC. This codes for CASSLDSPGQEYF.

This clonotype was recorded a few times. A much more abundant neighbour one base away suggests this may be a read error. This sequence joins TRBV20-1 and TRBJ1-5; a weak D match, TRBD1 (6 bases). This CDR3 region has 15 residues. Germline CDR1 DFQATT, CDR2 SNEGSKA (reference sequence). Trimming stripped 3 bases from V and 5 bases from J, with 17 bases between. Here the CDR3 DNA reads TGCAGTGCTAGGCCTGGGGGCAGCTGGTATCAGCCCCAGCATTTT. Amino acid sequence: CSARPGGSWYQPQHF.

This clonotype was recorded at least ten times. The V gene is TRBV7-7, the J gene TRBJ1-3, with no clear D. CDR1 and CDR2 (germline): SSHAT, FNYEAQ (reference sequence). This CDR3 has 14 amino acids. Trimming stripped 6 bases from V and 1 base from J, with 10 bases between. The CDR3 DNA reads as TGTGCCAGCAGTAAAGGGCTTTCTGGAAACACCATATATTTT. This encodes CASSKGLSGNTIYF. Combining the CDR3 with reference TRBV7-7 and TRBJ1-3 gives the whole variable domain GAGVSQSPRYKVTKRGQDVTLRCDPISSHATLYWYQQALGQGPEFLTYFNYEAQPDKSGLPSDRFSAERPEGSISTLTIQRTEQRDSAMYRCASSKGLSGNTIYFGEGSWLTVV.

The sample holds many counts of this clonotype. The V and J genes are TRBV14 and TRBJ2-5, with D tentatively TRBD1 (5 bases). This CDR3 contains 14 residues. V was cut by 4 bases and J by 4 bases, with 13 bases left in between. Looked up from germline, CDR1 is SGHDN and CDR2 is FVKESK. CDR3 coding DNA: TGTGCCAGCAGCCGAACTGGGGCTGGAGAGACCCAGTACTTC. Translation: CASSRTGAGETQYF.

V and J are TRBV29-1 and TRBJ2-6; 10 bases fit TRBD1. With V trimmed by 6 bases and J by 7 bases, 6 bases remained unmatched. Germline CDR1 is SQVTM and CDR2 is ANQGSEA. The CDR3 spans 14 residues. CDR3 DNA sequence: TGCAGCGTGGGGGGGGACAGGGGAGCCAACGTCCTGACTTTC. Its translation is CSVGGDRGANVLTF.

This clonotype was seen ten or more times. V gene TRBV7-9 combines with J gene TRBJ2-2, with D unclear. Looked up from germline, CDR1 is SEHNR and CDR2 is FQNEAQ (reference sequence). CDR3 length equals 14 residues. Trimming took off 4 bases at V and 4 bases at J, with 10 bases between the two ends. CDR3 sequence (DNA): TGTGCCAGCAGCTATAGAGAGATCACCGGGGAGCTGTTTTTT. Its protein is CASSYREITGELFF. Combining the CDR3 with reference TRBV7-9 and TRBJ2-2 gives the whole variable domain DTGVSQNPRHKITKRGQNVTFRCDPISEHNRLYWYRQTLGQGPEFLTYFQNEAQLEKSRLLSDRFSAERPKGSFSTLEIQRTEQGDSAMYLCASSYREITGELFFGEGSRLTVL.

This clonotype was counted only a few times. The rearrangement links TRBV20-1 to TRBJ1-3; no clear D. V was cut by 6 bases and J by 4 bases, with 13 bases left in between. The CDR3 sequence is 13 residues long. Per germline, CDR1 DFQATT and CDR2 SNEGSKA (reference sequence). CDR3 nucleotide sequence: TGCAGTGCCCCCGCAGATGGCGGAAACACCATATATTTT. Protein product: CSAPADGGNTIYF.

Of note for this clonotype: Sequence at one end of the junction differs from germline and may be a read error. The gene calls are TRBV25-1 and TRBJ2-5; D is possibly TRBD1 (6 bases). The V gene's germline CDR1 is MGHDK and CDR2 SYGVNS. CDR3 size: 13 residues. The CDR3 DNA sequence: TGCGCCAGCACAGAAGGGGGACGCGATGAGCAGTACTTC. Its translation is CASTEGGRDEQYF.

This clonotype was seen only a few times. The gene calls are TRBV5-6 and TRBJ1-2, with D hard to call. Germline CDR1 is SGHDT and CDR2 is YYEEEE. The CDR3 has 12 amino acids. V was shortened by 1 base and J by 12 bases, with 13 bases between the two germline ends. The CDR3 DNA is TGTGCCAGCAGCTTGTTCTTATCTAGAGACACCTTC. Residues: CASSLFLSRDTF.

Turning to this clonotype: This may stem from a read error, because a much larger clone lies one nucleotide away. The V gene is TRBV11-2, the J gene TRBJ2-7; the D is unclear. Trimming left V 5 bases short and J 2 bases short, with 16 bases between. CDR3 length: 15 residues. Per germline, CDR1 SGHAT and CDR2 FQNNGV. The CDR3 coding sequence is TGTGCCAGCAGCCCGAACAGTGTAGGGCCCTACGAGCAGTACTTC. This translates into CASSPNSVGPYEQYF. Complete variable domain (other parts from reference TRBV11-2 and TRBJ2-7): EAGVAQSPRYKIIEKRQSVAFWCNPISGHATLYWYQQILGQGPKLLIQFQNNGVVDDSQLPKDRFSAERLKGVDSTLKIQPAKLEDSAVYLCASSPNSVGPYEQYFGPGTRLTVT.

In this sample, this clonotype turned up many times. V is TRBV7-2 and J is TRBJ1-2; D is possibly TRBD1 (5 bases). From germline, CDR1 is SGHTA and CDR2 FQGNSA. This CDR3 is 12 amino acids long. Trimming shortened V by 7 bases and J by 7 bases, and 13 bases separated the two germline ends. The CDR3 region is CASTGGGPGYTF. The CDR3 DNA reads TGTGCCAGCACGGGGGGAGGCCCTGGCTACACCTTC.

The chain recombines TRBV25-1 with TRBJ2-7; D uncertain. V lost 10 bases and J lost 6, with 16 bases in between. This CDR3 has 12 residues. The germline CDR1 and CDR2 sequences are MGHDK and SYGVNS. This CDR3 is CATRRPGGEQYF. In nucleotides, the CDR3 is TGTGCCACCAGACGACCCGGTGGCGAGCAGTACTTC.

This chain uses TRBV2 with TRBJ2-7; D tentatively reads TRBD1 or TRBD2 (5 bases each). CDR3 length: 15 residues. Germline V lookup: CDR1 SNHLY, CDR2 FYNNEI. Trimming took 8 bases from V and 6 from J, leaving 23 bases between them. CDR3 in amino acids: CASPKDGTRYAEQYF. The DNA for the CDR3 is TGTGCCAGCCCCAAAGACGGGACGCGATATGCCGAGCAGTACTTC.